This TCR beta chain stems from a study of CD8+CD57+ T cells in acquired aplastic anemia. Study information: The average for DNA from sorted CD4+ and CD8+ cells was about 2.9 ug.

Deletions cut 5 bases from V and 5 bases from J, with 10 bases between. The CDR3 has 12 residues. Germline V gives CDR1 MNHEY, CDR2 SVGAGI. For CDR3 and TCR beta VDJ profiling, genomic DNA was the template used. TCRdb redid the calling of the reads with MiXCR, one entry per CDR3 protein. The table has some 170,000 distinct CDR3 sequences, 40% to 50% seen once. This clonotype was detected only a few times. This could be a read error, since a much larger clone is one nucleotide away. Patients sequenced had flow cytometry evidence of CD8+CD57+ cell expansion. The TCR was taken from a human donor with aplastic anemia. Sequenced: sorted CD4+, CD8+, or CD8+CD57+ T cells (not recorded which) from PBMCs. The J gene is TRBJ2-7, the V gene TRBV6-5; D may match TRBD1 or TRBD2 (5 bases each). Written as DNA, the CDR3 is TGTGCCAGCAGTAACGGGGCCCACGAGCAGTACTTC. Translation gives CASSNGAHEQYF.